This T cell receptor beta chain is drawn from a study of response to subunit inactivated influenza vaccine. General study results and limits: New T cells are recruited in small numbers by each seasonal influenza vaccination, according to the authors' suggestion.

A single record per CDR3 protein comes from TCRdb applying MiXCR to the RT-PCR reads. The sample comprises about 800,000 distinct CDR3 sequences, 20% to 25% of which are singletons, and about a tenth rests with the top ten. Germline-derived CDR1 and CDR2 are DFQATT and SNEGSKA (reference sequence). Trimming stripped 2 bases from V and 0 bases from J, with 11 bases between. There are 14 residues in the CDR3. As concerns this clonotype: Its antigen is not known.

This material consisted of PBMCs from blood, taken more than 4 days after vaccination. The chain recombines TRBV20-1 with TRBJ2-7; D gene ambiguous. The TCR comes from a man between 45 and 60 years old who received an inactivated influenza vaccine. As DNA, the CDR3 is TGCAGTGCTAGAAGGCAGAGCCTCTCCTACGAGCAGTACTTC. Translation gives CSARRQSLSYEQYF.